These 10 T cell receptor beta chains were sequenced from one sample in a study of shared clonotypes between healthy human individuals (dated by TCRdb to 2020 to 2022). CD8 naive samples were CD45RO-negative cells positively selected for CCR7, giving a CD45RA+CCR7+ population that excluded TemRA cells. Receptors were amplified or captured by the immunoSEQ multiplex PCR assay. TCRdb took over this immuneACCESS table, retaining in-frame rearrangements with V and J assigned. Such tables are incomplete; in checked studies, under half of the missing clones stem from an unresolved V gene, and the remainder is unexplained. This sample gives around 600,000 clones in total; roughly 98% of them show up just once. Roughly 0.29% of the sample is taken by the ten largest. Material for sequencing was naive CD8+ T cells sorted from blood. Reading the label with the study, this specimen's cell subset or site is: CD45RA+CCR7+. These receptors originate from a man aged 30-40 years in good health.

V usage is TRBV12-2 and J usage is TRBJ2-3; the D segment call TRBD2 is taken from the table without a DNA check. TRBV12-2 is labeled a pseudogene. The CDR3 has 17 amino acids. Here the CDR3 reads CASRPSGGSGIPDTQYF. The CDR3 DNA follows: TGTGCAAGTCGCCCTAGCGGGGGAAGCGGGATACCGGATACGCAGTATTTT.

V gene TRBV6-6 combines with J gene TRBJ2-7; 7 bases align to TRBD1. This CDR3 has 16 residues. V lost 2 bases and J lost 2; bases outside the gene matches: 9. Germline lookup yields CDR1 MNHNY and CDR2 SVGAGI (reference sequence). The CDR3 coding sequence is TGTGCCAGCAGTTACCGCGACAGGGTGCCTACCTACGAGCAGTACTTC. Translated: CASSYRDRVPTYEQYF.

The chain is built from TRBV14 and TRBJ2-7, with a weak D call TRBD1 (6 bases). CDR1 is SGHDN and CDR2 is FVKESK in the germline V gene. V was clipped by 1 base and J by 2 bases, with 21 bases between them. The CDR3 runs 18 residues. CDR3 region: CASSQGTQEGHQTYEQYF. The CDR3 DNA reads TGTGCCAGCAGCCAAGGCACGCAAGAGGGACACCAGACCTACGAGCAGTACTTC. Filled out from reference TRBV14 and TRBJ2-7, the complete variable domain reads EAGVTQFPSHSVIEKGQTVTLRCDPISGHDNLYWYRRVMGKEIKFLLHFVKESKQDESGMPNNRFLAERTGGTYSTLKVQPAELEDSGVYFCASSQGTQEGHQTYEQYFGPGTRLTVT.

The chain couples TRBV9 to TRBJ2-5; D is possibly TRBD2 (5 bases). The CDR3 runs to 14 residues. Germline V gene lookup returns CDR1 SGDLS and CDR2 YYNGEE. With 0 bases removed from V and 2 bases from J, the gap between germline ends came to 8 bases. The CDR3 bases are TGTGCCAGCAGCGTAGCGGGGAAACAAGAGACCCAGTACTTC. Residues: CASSVAGKQETQYF.

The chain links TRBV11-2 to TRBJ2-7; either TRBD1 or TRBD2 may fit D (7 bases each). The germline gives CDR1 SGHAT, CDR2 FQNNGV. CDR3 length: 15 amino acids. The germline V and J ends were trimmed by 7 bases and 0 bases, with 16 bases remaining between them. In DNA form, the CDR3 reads TGTGCCAGCACCCGGGGGGCAGGGGGCTCCTACGAGCAGTACTTC. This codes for CASTRGAGGSYEQYF.

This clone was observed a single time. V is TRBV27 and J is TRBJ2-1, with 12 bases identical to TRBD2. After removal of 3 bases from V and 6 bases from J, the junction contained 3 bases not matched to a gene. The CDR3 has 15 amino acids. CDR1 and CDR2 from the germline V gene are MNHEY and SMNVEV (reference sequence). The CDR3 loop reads CASSFLAGGFNEQFF. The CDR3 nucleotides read TGTGCCAGCAGTTTTCTAGCGGGAGGGTTCAATGAGCAGTTCTTC.

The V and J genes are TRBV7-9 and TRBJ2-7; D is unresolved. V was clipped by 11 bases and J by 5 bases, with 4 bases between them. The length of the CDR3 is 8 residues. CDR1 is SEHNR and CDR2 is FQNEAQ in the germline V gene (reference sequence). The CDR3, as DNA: TGTGCCGGTCACGAGCAGTACTTC. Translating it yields CAGHEQYF.

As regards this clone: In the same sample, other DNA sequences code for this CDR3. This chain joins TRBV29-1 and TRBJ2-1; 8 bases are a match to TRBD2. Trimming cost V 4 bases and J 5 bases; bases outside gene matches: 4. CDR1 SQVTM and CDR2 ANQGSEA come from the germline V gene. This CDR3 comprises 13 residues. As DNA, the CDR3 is TGCAGCGTTGGGCTAGCGGGCAACAATGAGCAGTTCTTC. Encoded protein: CSVGLAGNNEQFF.

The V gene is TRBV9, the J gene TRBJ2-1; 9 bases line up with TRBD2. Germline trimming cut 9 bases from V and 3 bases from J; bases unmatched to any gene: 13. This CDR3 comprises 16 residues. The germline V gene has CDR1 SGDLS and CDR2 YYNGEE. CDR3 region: CATLKGAGGSYNEQFF. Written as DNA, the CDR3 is TGTGCCACCCTTAAGGGGGCGGGAGGGAGCTACAATGAGCAGTTCTTC. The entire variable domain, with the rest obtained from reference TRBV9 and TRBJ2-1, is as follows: DSGVTQTPKHLITATGQRVTLRCSPRSGDLSVYWYQQSLDQGLQFLIQYYNGEERAKGNILERFSAQQFPDLHSELNLSSLELGDSALYFCATLKGAGGSYNEQFFGPGTRLTVL.

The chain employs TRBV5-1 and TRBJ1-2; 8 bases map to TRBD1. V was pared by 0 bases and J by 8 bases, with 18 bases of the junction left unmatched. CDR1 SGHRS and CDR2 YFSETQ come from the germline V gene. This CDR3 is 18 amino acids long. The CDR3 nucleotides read TGCGCCAGCAGCTTGGGTGTTTGGCCGCCGGACAGGGAGGGAGGCTACACCTTC. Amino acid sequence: CASSLGVWPPDREGGYTF.